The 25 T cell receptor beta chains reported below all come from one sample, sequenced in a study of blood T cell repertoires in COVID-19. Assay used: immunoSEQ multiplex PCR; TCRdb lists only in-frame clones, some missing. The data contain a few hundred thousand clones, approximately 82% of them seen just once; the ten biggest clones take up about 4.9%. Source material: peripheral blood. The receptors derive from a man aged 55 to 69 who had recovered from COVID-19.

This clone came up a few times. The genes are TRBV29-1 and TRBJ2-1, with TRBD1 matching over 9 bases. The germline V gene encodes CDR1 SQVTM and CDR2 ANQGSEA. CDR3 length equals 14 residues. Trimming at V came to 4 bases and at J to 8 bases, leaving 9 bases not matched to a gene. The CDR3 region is CSVGWVQGADEQFF. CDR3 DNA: TGCAGCGTTGGGTGGGTACAGGGGGCCGATGAGCAGTTCTTC.

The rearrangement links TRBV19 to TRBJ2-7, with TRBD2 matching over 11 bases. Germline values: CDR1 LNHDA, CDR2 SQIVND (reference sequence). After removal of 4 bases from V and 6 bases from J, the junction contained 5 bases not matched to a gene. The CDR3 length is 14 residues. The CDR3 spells CASSTVAGGSEQYF. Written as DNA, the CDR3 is TGTGCCAGTAGTACAGTAGCGGGAGGGTCCGAGCAGTACTTC.

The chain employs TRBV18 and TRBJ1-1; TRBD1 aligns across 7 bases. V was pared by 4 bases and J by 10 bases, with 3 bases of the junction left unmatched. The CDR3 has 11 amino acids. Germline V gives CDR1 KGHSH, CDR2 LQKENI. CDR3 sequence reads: CASSLRQGAFF. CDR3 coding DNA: TGTGCCAGCTCACTGAGACAGGGAGCTTTCTTT.

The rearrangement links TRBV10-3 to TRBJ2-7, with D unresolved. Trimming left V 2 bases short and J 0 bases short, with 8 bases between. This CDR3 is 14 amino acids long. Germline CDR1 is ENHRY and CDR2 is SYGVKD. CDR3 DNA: TGTGCCATCAGTGAGCCAGGTGACTCCTACGAGCAGTACTTC. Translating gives CAISEPGDSYEQYF.

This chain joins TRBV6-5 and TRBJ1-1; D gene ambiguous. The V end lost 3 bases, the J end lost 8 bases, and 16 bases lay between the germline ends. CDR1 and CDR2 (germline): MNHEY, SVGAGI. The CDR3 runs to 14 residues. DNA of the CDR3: TGTGCCAGCAGTTATTTTGTATCGTCGGGAGAAGCTTTCTTT. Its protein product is CASSYFVSSGEAFF.

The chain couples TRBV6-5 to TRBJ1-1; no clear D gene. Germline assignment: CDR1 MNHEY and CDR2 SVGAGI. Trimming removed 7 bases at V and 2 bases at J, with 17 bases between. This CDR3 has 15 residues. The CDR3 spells CASNPSAGRNTEAFF. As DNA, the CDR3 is TGTGCCAGCAACCCCTCCGCCGGGAGAAACACTGAAGCTTTCTTT.

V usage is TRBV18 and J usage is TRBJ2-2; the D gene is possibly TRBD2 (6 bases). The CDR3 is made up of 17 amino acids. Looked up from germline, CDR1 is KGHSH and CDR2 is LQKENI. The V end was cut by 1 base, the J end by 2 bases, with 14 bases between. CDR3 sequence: CASSPLRDSDNTGELFF. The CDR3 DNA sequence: TGTGCCAGCTCACCACTACGGGACTCTGATAACACCGGGGAGCTGTTTTTT.

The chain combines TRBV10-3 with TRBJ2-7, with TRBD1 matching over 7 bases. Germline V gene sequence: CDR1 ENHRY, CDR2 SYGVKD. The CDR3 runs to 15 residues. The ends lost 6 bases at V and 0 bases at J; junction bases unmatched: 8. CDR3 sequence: CAIRTGTADSYEQYF. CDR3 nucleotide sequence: TGTGCCATCAGGACCGGGACAGCGGACTCCTACGAGCAGTACTTC.

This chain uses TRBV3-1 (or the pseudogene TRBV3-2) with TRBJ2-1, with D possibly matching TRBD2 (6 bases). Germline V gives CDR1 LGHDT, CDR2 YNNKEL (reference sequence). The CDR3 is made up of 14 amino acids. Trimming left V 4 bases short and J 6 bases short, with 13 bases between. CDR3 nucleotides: TGTGCCAGCAGCCGGACGGGACTTTCCAATGAGCAGTTCTTC. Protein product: CASSRTGLSNEQFF.

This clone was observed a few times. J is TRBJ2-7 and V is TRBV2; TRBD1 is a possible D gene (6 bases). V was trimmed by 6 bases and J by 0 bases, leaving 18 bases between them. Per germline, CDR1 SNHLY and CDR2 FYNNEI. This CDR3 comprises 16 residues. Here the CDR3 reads CASRNTGQRSSYEQYF. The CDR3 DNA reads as TGTGCCAGCAGGAACACTGGACAGAGGAGCTCCTACGAGCAGTACTTC. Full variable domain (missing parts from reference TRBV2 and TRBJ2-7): EPEVTQTPSHQVTQMGQEVILRCVPISNHLYFYWYRQILGQKVEFLVSFYNNEISEKSEIFDDQFSVERPDGSNFTLKIRSTKLEDSAMYFCASRNTGQRSSYEQYFGPGTRLTVT.

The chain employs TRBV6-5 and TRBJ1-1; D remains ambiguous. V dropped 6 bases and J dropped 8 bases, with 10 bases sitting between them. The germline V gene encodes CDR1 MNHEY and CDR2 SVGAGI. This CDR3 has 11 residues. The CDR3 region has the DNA TGTGCCAGCAGCCGCGTAGAGGAAGCTTTCTTT. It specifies CASSRVEEAFF.

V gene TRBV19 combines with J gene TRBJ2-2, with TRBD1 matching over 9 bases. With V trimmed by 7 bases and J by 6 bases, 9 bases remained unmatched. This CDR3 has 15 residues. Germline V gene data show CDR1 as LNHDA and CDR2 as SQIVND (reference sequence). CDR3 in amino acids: CASTGTGTDAGELFF. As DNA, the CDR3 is TGTGCCAGTACCGGGACAGGGACGGATGCCGGGGAGCTGTTTTTT. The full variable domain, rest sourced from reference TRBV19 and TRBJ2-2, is DGGITQSPKYLFRKEGQNVTLSCEQNLNHDAMYWYRQDPGQGLRLIYYSQIVNDFQKGDIAEGYSVSREKKESFPLTVTSAQKNPTAFYLCASTGTGTDAGELFFGEGSRLTVL.

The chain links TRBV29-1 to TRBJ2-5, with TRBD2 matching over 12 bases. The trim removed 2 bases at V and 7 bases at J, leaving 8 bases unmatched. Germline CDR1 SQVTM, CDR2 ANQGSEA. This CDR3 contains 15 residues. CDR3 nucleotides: TGCAGCGTTGAATGGCTAGCGGGAGGGAAAGGGACCCAGTACTTC. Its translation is CSVEWLAGGKGTQYF.

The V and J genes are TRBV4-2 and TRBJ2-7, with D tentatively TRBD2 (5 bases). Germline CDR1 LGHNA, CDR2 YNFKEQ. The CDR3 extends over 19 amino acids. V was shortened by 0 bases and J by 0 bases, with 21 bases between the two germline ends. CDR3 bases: TGTGCCAGCAGCCAAGAGGCGACTGCGGGCACCCGCCTCTCCTACGAGCAGTACTTC. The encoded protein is CASSQEATAGTRLSYEQYF.

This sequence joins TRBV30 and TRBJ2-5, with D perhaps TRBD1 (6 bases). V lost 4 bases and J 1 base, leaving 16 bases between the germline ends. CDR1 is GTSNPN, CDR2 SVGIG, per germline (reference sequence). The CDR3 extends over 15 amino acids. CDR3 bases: TGTGCCTGGAAGATATTACAGGGCCCCCAAGAGACCCAGTACTTC. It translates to CAWKILQGPQETQYF.

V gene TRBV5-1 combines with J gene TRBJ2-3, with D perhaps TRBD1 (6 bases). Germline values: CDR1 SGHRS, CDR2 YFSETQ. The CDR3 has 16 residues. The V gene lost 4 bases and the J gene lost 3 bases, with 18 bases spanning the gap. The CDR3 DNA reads TGCGCCAGCAGCCTCACCCAGGGGCTGGGGACAGATACGCAGTATTTT. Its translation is CASSLTQGLGTDTQYF.

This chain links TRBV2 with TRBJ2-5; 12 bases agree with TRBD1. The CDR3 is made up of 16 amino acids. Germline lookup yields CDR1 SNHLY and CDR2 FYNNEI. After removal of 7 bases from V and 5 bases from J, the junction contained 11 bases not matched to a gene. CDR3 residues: CASTRVGTGGPETQYF. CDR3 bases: TGTGCCAGCACCCGGGTGGGGACAGGGGGCCCGGAGACCCAGTACTTC.

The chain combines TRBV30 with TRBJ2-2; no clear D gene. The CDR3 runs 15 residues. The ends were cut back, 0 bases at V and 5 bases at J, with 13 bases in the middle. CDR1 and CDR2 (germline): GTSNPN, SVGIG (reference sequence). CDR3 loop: CAWSVPLGDTGELFF. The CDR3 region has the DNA TGTGCCTGGAGTGTTCCTCTAGGAGATACCGGGGAGCTGTTTTTT.

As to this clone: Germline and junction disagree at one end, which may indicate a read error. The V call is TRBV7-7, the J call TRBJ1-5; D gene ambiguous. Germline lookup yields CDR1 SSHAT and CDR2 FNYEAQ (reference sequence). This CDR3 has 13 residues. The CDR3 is CASSPGPGQPQHF. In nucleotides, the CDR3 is TGTGCTAGCAGCCCCGGTCCCGGTCAGCCCCAGCATTTT.

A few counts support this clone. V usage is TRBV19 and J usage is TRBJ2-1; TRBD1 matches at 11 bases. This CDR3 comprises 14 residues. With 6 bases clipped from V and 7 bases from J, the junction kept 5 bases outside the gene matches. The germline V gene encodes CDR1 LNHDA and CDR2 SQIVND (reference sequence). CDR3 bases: TGTGCCAGTAGCGCGGACAGGGGGCTTAATGAGCAGTTCTTC. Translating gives CASSADRGLNEQFF. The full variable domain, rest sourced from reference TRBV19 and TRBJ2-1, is DGGITQSPKYLFRKEGQNVTLSCEQNLNHDAMYWYRQDPGQGLRLIYYSQIVNDFQKGDIAEGYSVSREKKESFPLTVTSAQKNPTAFYLCASSADRGLNEQFFGPGTRLTVL.

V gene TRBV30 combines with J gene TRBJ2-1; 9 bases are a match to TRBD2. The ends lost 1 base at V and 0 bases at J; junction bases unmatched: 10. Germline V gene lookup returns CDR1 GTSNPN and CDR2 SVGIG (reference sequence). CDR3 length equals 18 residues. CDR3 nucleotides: TGTGCCTGGAGTGGCCGGGGTAGCGGGAGCAGCTCCTACAATGAGCAGTTCTTC. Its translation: CAWSGRGSGSSSYNEQFF.

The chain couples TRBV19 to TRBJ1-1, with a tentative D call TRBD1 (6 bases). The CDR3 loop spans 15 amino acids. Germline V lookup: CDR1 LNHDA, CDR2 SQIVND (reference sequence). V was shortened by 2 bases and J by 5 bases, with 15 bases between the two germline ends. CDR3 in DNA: TGTGCCAGTAGTATATCGGCAGGGGCAGTGACTGAAGCTTTCTTT. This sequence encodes CASSISAGAVTEAFF.

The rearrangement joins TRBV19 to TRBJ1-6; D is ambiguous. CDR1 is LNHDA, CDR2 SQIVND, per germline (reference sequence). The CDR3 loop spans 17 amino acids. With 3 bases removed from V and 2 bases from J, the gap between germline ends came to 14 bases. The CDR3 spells CASSMIGDFAYNSPLHF. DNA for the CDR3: TGTGCCAGTAGTATGATCGGAGATTTCGCCTATAATTCACCCCTCCACTTT.

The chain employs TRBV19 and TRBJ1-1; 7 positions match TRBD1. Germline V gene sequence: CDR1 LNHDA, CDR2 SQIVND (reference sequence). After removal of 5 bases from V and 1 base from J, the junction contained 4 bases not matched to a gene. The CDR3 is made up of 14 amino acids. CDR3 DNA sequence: TGTGCCAGTAGTGGGGGGACAGAGAACACTGAAGCTTTCTTT. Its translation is CASSGGTENTEAFF.

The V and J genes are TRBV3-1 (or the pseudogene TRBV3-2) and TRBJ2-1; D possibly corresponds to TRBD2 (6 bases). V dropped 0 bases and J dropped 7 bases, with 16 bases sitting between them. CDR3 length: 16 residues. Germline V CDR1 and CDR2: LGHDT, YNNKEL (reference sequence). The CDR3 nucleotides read TGTGCCAGCAGCCAAGATTTCGGGAGTGGGGGGAATGAGCAGTTCTTC. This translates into CASSQDFGSGGNEQFF.